This T cell receptor beta chain originates from a study of blood T cell repertoires in COVID-19. V was clipped by 0 bases and J by 4 bases; unmatched bases: 4. Looked up from germline, CDR1 is LGHNA and CDR2 is YNFKEQ. The CDR3 sequence is 15 residues long. Produced via immunoSEQ multiplex PCR; TCRdb's table is partial and in-frame only. The sample holds some 350,000 clones, 89% seen once. The sequenced material came from peripheral blood. V and J are TRBV4-2 and TRBJ2-7, with 9 bases lining up with TRBD2. The TCR was taken from a woman aged 25 to 39 with COVID-19, enrolled during active disease. DNA of the CDR3: TGTGCCAGCAGCCAAGAATCGACTAGCGGATACGAGCAGTACTTC. Its translation: CASSQESTSGYEQYF.